Listed below are T cell receptor beta chains from one sample, sequenced in a study of metastatic and nonmetastatic thyroid tumors. TCRdb re-called clones from the PCR reads using MiXCR. The profile shows about 38,000 clones, about 27% of them singletons. The material sequenced was blood. The receptors here all came from a male donor with papillary thyroid cancer or a benign thyroid nodule (not recorded which). Some clones in this sample may be carry-over from other donors' samples. Both conserved end residues are part of each CDR3. A D gene is named only where the DNA matches it firmly. Clone size is given for some rows only: seen once, a few or many times, or a class if the clone is expanded.

TRBJ2-1	TRBD2	NA	TRBV5-1	TGCGCCAGCAGCTTGTGGTGGGAGGGCCTGGGCAATGAGCAGTTCTTC	CASSLWWEGLGNEQFF
TRBJ2-1	TRBD2	NA	TRBV20-1	TGCAGTGCTGACACGACTAGCGGGATGGCCAATGAGCAGTTCTTC	CSADTTSGMANEQFF
TRBJ2-7	NA	NA	TRBV7-9	TGTGCCAGCAGCGATGACAGGAAGGTCTACGAGCAGTACTTC	CASSDDRKVYEQYF
TRBJ1-6	NA	NA	TRBV5-8	TGTGCCAGCAGCCAAGACAGTAATTCACCCCTCCACTTT	CASSQDSNSPLHF
TRBJ2-1	NA	many	TRBV10-3	TGTGCCATCAGTGCCCCCCGGGGTAGCGGATCAGGCGATGAGCAGTTCTTC	CAISAPRGSGSGDEQFF
TRBJ2-7	NA	NA	TRBV6-2/TRBV6-3	TGTGCCAGCCGCCAGTCTGGGTCCTACGAGCAGTACTTC	CASRQSGSYEQYF
TRBJ2-5	TRBD2	NA	TRBV20-1	TGCAGTGCTAACGTAGCGGGTGCCGAGACCCAGTACTTC	CSANVAGAETQYF
TRBJ1-2	NA	medium-sized	TRBV27	TGTGCCAGCAGTTTAGGGCCCTCAGGGCCCTATGGCTACACCTTC	CASSLGPSGPYGYTF
TRBJ1-1	NA	many	TRBV7-2	TGTGCCAGCAGCTTAGGGGGCTTATGGACTGAAGCTTTCTTT	CASSLGGLWTEAFF
TRBJ1-1	TRBD1	NA	TRBV7-9	TGTGCCAGCAGCGAGACAGGGGGCATTACTGAAGCTTTCTTT	CASSETGGITEAFF
TRBJ1-2	NA	NA	TRBV29-1	TGCAGCGTTGAAGCATTACAGGGCCGGAGCTACACCTTC	CSVEALQGRSYTF
TRBJ2-1	TRBD2	NA	TRBV7-9	TGTGCCAGCAGCTTAGCAGACGGGGGGGATGAGCAGTTCTTC	CASSLADGGDEQFF
TRBJ1-6	TRBD1	NA	TRBV11-2	TGTGCCAGCAGCTTACGGACAGGGGGTAATAATTCACCCCTCCACTTT	CASSLRTGGNNSPLHF
TRBJ2-7	NA	few	TRBV20-1	TGCAGTGCTAGAGAAACGGGGGCAGGCCCGGCGGAGCAGTACTTC	CSARETGAGPAEQYF
TRBJ1-2	NA	NA	TRBV28	TGTGCCGTCTCCGGGATTACAGGTGGCTACACCTTC	CAVSGITGGYTF